The text below deals with one TCR beta chain. No cognate antigen has been identified for it. The sample holds no much larger clone one base away, and base qualities are not on file. The sample comes from a study of blood T cell repertoires in COVID-19 (dated by TCRdb to the early 2020s). In terms of the full investigation: Samples from collaborators originated in the United States, Italy and Spain and spanned both the acute and convalescent phases of COVID-19. The dataset comprised deeply sampled blood TCRbeta repertoires from subjects exposed to, actively infected with, or recovered from COVID-19. The sample metadata nearly always contained a de-identified subject ID, COVID-19 status, age in years and sex. The repertoires were released in a freely available public database meant as a resource for research on the immune response to SARS-CoV-2. The prospective study material was composed of cDNA or gDNA derived from T cells, B-cell-depleted T cells, or PBMCs. Samples were obtained from the ongoing ImmuneRACE study (first 160 participants) and from 950 to 1,500 subjects provided by 6 global collaborators. Where available, HLA class I and class II types were obtained from metadata supplied by the sample provider rather than from assay-based typing. The paper as a whole reports these results and caveats: The amount of clinical and demographic metadata varied by source and participant and was provided uncurated.

Each collaborating institution followed its own protocols to collect whole blood in K2EDTA tubes. Collaborator samples were shipped for TCRbeta analysis as frozen whole blood, isolated PBMCs, or DNA extracted from either sample type. The CDR3 covers 16 residues, taking in both the cysteine and the phenylalanine. This entry keeps only the CDR3 DNA: 48 bases, framed from base 1. V and J are truncated by 4 bases and 4 bases respectively, leaving an intervening sequence of 17 bases. As encoded in the germline V gene, CDR1 is SGHRS while CDR2 is YFSETQ. The immunoSEQ Assay, a bias-controlled multiplex PCR, was used to amplify TCRbeta CDR3 regions from genomic DNA. Per the original workflow: Nucleated cell counts per sample were estimated from amplification of reference gene primers within the assay. Sequence reads were collapsed and filtered to measure the absolute abundance of every unique TCRbeta CDR3 rearrangement. Productive Simpson clonality was computed per sample as the square root of Simpson's diversity index over productive rearrangements. TCRdb's version of the immuneACCESS table is confined to in-frame rearrangements and falls short of the full clone set. An unresolved V gene accounts for under half of the shortfall where checked; the remainder is of unknown origin. The D gene and trimming were derived from the DNA, and the V and J assignments and clone size from that table. The sample table records 85,000 to 95,000 clones; approximately 80% of these occur just once. Approximately 6.8% of the sample is in the top ten clones.

Sequencing was performed on peripheral blood. This chain is built from TRBV5-1 and TRBJ2-2; TRBD1 could be the D gene, as 5 bases match. The sequence came from a man in his 70s with acute or convalescent COVID-19. The CDR3 amino acid sequence is: CASSGTSSGSTGELFF. The sequenced DNA: TGCGCCAGCAGCGGAACCTCTTCAGGGTCCACCGGGGAGCTGTTTTTT.